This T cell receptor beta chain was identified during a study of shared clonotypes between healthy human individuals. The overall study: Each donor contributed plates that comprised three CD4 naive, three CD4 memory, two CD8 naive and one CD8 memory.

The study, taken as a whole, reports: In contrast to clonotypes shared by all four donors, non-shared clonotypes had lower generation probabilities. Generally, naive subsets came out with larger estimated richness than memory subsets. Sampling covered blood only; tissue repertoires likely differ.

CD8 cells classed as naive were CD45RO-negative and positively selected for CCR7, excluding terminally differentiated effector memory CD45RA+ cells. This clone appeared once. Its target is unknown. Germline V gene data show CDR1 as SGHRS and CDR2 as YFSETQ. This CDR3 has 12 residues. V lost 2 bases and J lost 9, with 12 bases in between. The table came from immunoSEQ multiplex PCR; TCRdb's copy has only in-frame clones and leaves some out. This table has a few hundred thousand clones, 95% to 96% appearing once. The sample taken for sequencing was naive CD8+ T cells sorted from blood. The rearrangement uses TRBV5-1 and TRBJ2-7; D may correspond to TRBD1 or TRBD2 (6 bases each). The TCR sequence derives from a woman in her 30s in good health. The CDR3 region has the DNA TGCGCCAGCAGCTTAGGGGGGCTCGGGCAGTACTTC. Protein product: CASSLGGLGQYF.